A selection of T cell receptor beta chains follows, all from one sample in a study of CD8+ T cells in alopecia areata. Produced via immunoSEQ multiplex PCR; TCRdb's table is partial and in-frame only. This table holds 100,000 to 120,000 clones, under 65% found once. Sequencing was carried out using NKG2D-low CD8+ T cells sorted from blood. These receptors were obtained from a human donor with alopecia areata. Each CDR3 is given with its conserved first and last residue. Each record gives: CDR3 protein, CDR3 DNA, J gene, clone size, V gene, D gene. The D gene is left open where the match is weak. Clone size is not always given. Where it is, it says once, few, many or a class for expanded clones.

CASSKKGQGSYEQYF | TGTGCCAGTAGCAAAAAGGGACAGGGAAGCTACGAGCAGTACTTC | TRBJ2-7 | few | TRBV19 | TRBD1
CSARKAREQFF | TGCAGTGCTAGAAAGGCTAGGGAGCAGTTCTTC | TRBJ2-1 | . | TRBV20-1 | .
CASSQGIGGALFF | TGCGCCAGCAGCCAAGGGATCGGGGGCGCGCTGTTTTTT | TRBJ2-2 | few | TRBV4-1 | .
CASIQAGELFF | TGTGCCAGCATCCAAGCCGGGGAGCTGTTTTTT | TRBJ2-2 | . | TRBV28 | .
CASSLSNANTGELFF | TGTGCTAGCAGCCTATCAAACGCGAACACCGGGGAGCTGTTTTTT | TRBJ2-2 | . | TRBV7-7 | .
CASRDRDGYTF | TGTGCCAGCAGGGACAGGGATGGCTACACCTTC | TRBJ1-2 | . | TRBV27 | TRBD1
CASSTSTGENTGELFF | TGTGCCAGCAGCACCTCGACAGGGGAGAACACCGGGGAGCTGTTTTTT | TRBJ2-2 | . | TRBV13 | TRBD1
CASSPRQGSATNEKLFF | TGTGCCAGCTCACCACGGCAGGGTAGTGCAACTAATGAAAAACTGTTTTTT | TRBJ1-4 | . | TRBV18 | .
CASSQDYKGKFF | TGTGCCAGCAGCCAAGATTACAAGGGGAAGTTCTTC | TRBJ2-1 | . | TRBV14 | .
CASSTRDRATDTQYF | TGTGCCAGTAGTACCCGGGACAGGGCCACAGATACGCAGTATTTT | TRBJ2-3 | . | TRBV19 | TRBD1
CSVQALDSYEQYF | TGCAGCGTGCAGGCCCTAGACTCCTACGAGCAGTACTTC | TRBJ2-7 | . | TRBV29-1 | .
CASSLTGYTEAFF | TGTGCCAGCAGTTTGACAGGCTACACTGAAGCTTTCTTT | TRBJ1-1 | few | TRBV27 | .
CASSLEEDTQYF | TGTGCCAGCAGCTTGGAAGAGGATACGCAGTATTTT | TRBJ2-3 | . | TRBV5-6 | .
CASSLVLREGRYEQYF | TGTGCCAGCAGTTTAGTCTTGCGGGAGGGCCGCTACGAGCAGTACTTC | TRBJ2-7 | . | TRBV28 | TRBD2
CASSALADEETQYF | TGTGCCAGCAGTGCGCTAGCCGATGAAGAGACCCAGTACTTC | TRBJ2-5 | few | TRBV9 | .
CASSLFGETYEQYF | TGCGCCAGCAGCTTGTTTGGGGAGACCTACGAGCAGTACTTC | TRBJ2-7 | . | TRBV5-1 | .
CASSSGSSDYEQYF | TGTGCCAGCAGCTCCGGGTCTAGCGACTACGAGCAGTACTTC | TRBJ2-7 | . | TRBV7-9 | .
CASSVEGLVIEQFF | TGTGCCAGCAGCGTAGAGGGGCTAGTGATTGAGCAGTTCTTC | TRBJ2-1 | . | TRBV9 | .
CATSRAGGSTDTQYF | TGTGCCACCAGCCGGGCAGGGGGGAGCACAGATACGCAGTATTTT | TRBJ2-3 | once | TRBV15 | .
CASSVSAGGPNEQFF | TGTGCCAGCAGCGTATCAGCGGGAGGACCCAATGAGCAGTTCTTC | TRBJ2-1 | . | TRBV9 | TRBD2
CASSLPASGSLNEQFF | TGTGCCAGCAGTTTACCCGCTAGCGGGAGCCTCAATGAGCAGTTCTTC | TRBJ2-1 | once | TRBV28 | TRBD2
CASSQGPAGQFF | TGCGCCAGCAGCCAAGGACCAGCCGGGCAGTTCTTC | TRBJ2-1 | . | TRBV4-1 | .
CASSLWGVGNSYEQYF | TGCGCCAGCAGCTTGTGGGGGGTTGGAAACTCCTACGAGCAGTACTTC | TRBJ2-7 | . | TRBV5-1 | .
CASSEYAVQPHEQFF | TGTGCCAGCAGTGAATACGCCGTCCAGCCCCATGAGCAGTTCTTC | TRBJ2-1 | . | TRBV25-1 | .
CASSLGWGTQYF | TGTGCCAGCAGCTTAGGTTGGGGGACCCAGTACTTC | TRBJ2-5 | . | TRBV7-9 | .
CSAQGTSYEQYF | TGCAGCGCCCAGGGGACGTCCTACGAGCAGTACTTC | TRBJ2-7 | . | TRBV29-1 | .
CSVQGVRGEAAKNIQYF | TGCAGCGTCCAGGGGGTAAGGGGTGAGGCGGCCAAAAACATTCAGTACTTC | TRBJ2-4 | . | TRBV29-1 | TRBD1